This is a list of T cell receptor beta chains from one sample in a study of CXCR3-negative and CXCR3-positive naive CD8 T cells. TCRdb derives one entry per CDR3 protein from the 5' RACE reads, leaving out DNA. The sample features about 3,400 distinct CDR3 sequences, with about 2.2% in its top ten. The specimen sequenced was naive CXCR3- CD8+ T cells from blood. The receptors here all came from a human donor in good health. Some clones in this sample may be carry-over from other donors' samples. CDR3s include the opening cysteine and the closing phenylalanine or tryptophan. The order of the fields is J gene, V gene, clone size, CDR3 protein. Size values are once, few and many counts, or a class for expanded clones, and some rows have none.

TRBJ2-5	TRBV10-3	medium-sized	CAISESSSGAPGETQYF
TRBJ2-3	TRBV11-3	medium-sized	CASSFAGATDTQYF
TRBJ1-3	TRBV30	medium-sized	CAWTQTIGNTIYF
TRBJ2-3	TRBV6-5	medium-sized	CASSTVAGQEDTQYF
TRBJ1-1	TRBV20-1	medium-sized	CSAILSTEAFF
TRBJ1-3	TRBV29-1	.	CSVVGGELSGNTIYF
TRBJ2-2	TRBV5-4	medium-sized	CASSGAGELFF
TRBJ2-7	TRBV7-2	.	CASSLAPYEQYF
TRBJ2-7	TRBV5-1	medium-sized	CASSLDQLISEQYF
TRBJ2-3	TRBV29-1	.	CSVELWEGTQYF
TRBJ2-1	TRBV29-1	medium-sized	CSVHLAQGAAYNEQFF
TRBJ1-1	TRBV6-2/TRBV6-3	medium-sized	CASSSLFFDREITEAFF
TRBJ2-3	TRBV3-1	medium-sized	CASSQSGLAGPTDTQYF
TRBJ2-3	TRBV28	.	CASSLWEVSGTSTDTQYF
TRBJ2-5	TRBV7-2	.	CASRDTGGLGLAGAEETQYF
TRBJ2-1	TRBV25-1	.	CASNQVGGEEQFF
TRBJ1-2	TRBV5-1	medium-sized	CASSLEAGSYGYTF
TRBJ2-1	TRBV10-3	medium-sized	CAISGSDRGLYNEQFF
TRBJ1-1	TRBV10-3	medium-sized	CAIRTELNTEAFF
TRBJ2-1	TRBV29-1	medium-sized	CSVEDPQRASYNEQFF
TRBJ2-1	TRBV7-8	medium-sized	CASSYSGGDYNEQFF
TRBJ1-1	TRBV5-1	medium-sized	CASSPDPTPEAFF
TRBJ2-2	TRBV29-1	medium-sized	CSVKGLADNTGELFF
TRBJ2-2	TRBV5-1	.	CASSIIWTGRPEELFF
TRBJ2-7	TRBV5-1	.	CASSATGGGANEQYF
TRBJ2-1	TRBV20-1	medium-sized	CSARMADYEQFF
TRBJ2-1	TRBV6-5	.	CASSYGFGSNEQFF
TRBJ1-4	TRBV29-1	medium-sized	CSVWMSEKLFF
TRBJ1-2	TRBV4-2	medium-sized	CASSQENLLDSSQEANYGYTF
TRBJ1-1	TRBV12-3/TRBV12-4	medium-sized	CASKDPFDTRAFF
TRBJ2-1	TRBV19	medium-sized	CASSITTAYNEQFF
TRBJ2-1	TRBV14	.	CASSQGVSNEQFF